The rows below give T cell receptor beta chains drawn from one sample of a study of T cell responses to AZD1222 COVID-19 vaccine. Using immunoSEQ multiplex PCR, the repertoire was profiled, and TCRdb retains in-frame clones only, with some absent. The sample holds about 150,000 clones, around 86% seen once. The starting material was peripheral blood, obtained on day 0 of MenACWY control vaccination. The origin of the receptors is an adult in good health. The CDR3 runs from the conserved cysteine through the conserved F or W. A D gene is named only where the DNA matches it firmly. A clone size is listed for some rows: how often the clone was seen (once, few, many), or a class if it is expanded.

DNA: TGTGCCACGACCTCCGGGACAGGGGGCTCTATTGAAGCTTTCTTT; CDR3: CATTSGTGGSIEAFF; J: TRBJ1-1; V: TRBV2; size: -; D: TRBD1
DNA: TGTGCCAGCAGAGGGGGGGGACAGGGGACATTTGGCTACACCTTC; CDR3: CASRGGGQGTFGYTF; J: TRBJ1-2; V: TRBV28; size: few; D: TRBD1
DNA: TGTGCCAGCAGCGTAGCCCCGACAGGGTATTCACCCCTCCACTTT; CDR3: CASSVAPTGYSPLHF; J: TRBJ1-6; V: TRBV9; size: -; D: TRBD1
DNA: TGTGCCAGCAGCTTACTCCGGGATTCACCCCTCCACTTT; CDR3: CASSLLRDSPLHF; J: TRBJ1-6; V: TRBV7-3; size: -; D: -
DNA: TGTGCCAGCAGCCATAGGGCCCCGGAAGCTTTCTTT; CDR3: CASSHRAPEAFF; J: TRBJ1-1; V: TRBV3-1/TRBV3-2; size: -; D: -
DNA: TGTGCCAGCAGCCCCGGAAGGATTCGAGAGACCCAGTACTTC; CDR3: CASSPGRIRETQYF; J: TRBJ2-5; V: TRBV3-1/TRBV3-2; size: -; D: -
DNA: TGTGCCTGGAGTACAGGGGGCAATCAGCCCCAGCATTTT; CDR3: CAWSTGGNQPQHF; J: TRBJ1-5; V: TRBV30; size: -; D: TRBD1
DNA: TGTGCCAGCAGCTTGTGGCAGGGTCGTTCGCCCCAGCATTTT; CDR3: CASSLWQGRSPQHF; J: TRBJ1-5; V: TRBV5-6; size: -; D: -
DNA: TGTGCCATCAGTGTAGGGGGTAGCAATCAGCCCCAGCATTTT; CDR3: CAISVGGSNQPQHF; J: TRBJ1-5; V: TRBV10-3; size: -; D: -
DNA: TGCGCCAGCAGCTGGACAGGGGTGGGTGGAGATACGCAGTATTTT; CDR3: CASSWTGVGGDTQYF; J: TRBJ2-3; V: TRBV5-1; size: -; D: TRBD1
DNA: TGTGCCAGCAGACAGGGAGGGGGTTACAATGAGCAGTTCTTC; CDR3: CASRQGGGYNEQFF; J: TRBJ2-1; V: TRBV2; size: few; D: -
DNA: TGTGCCAGCAGCTTAGAAAGGCGGGTCAATGAGCAGTTCTTC; CDR3: CASSLERRVNEQFF; J: TRBJ2-1; V: TRBV7-9; size: -; D: -
DNA: TGTGCCAGCAGCGCCGGGCTTGCAACTAATGAAAAACTGTTTTTT; CDR3: CASSAGLATNEKLFF; J: TRBJ1-4; V: TRBV9; size: -; D: -
DNA: TGTGCCAGCTCACCGGACAGGGGGCATGGCTACACCTTC; CDR3: CASSPDRGHGYTF; J: TRBJ1-2; V: TRBV18; size: -; D: TRBD1
DNA: TGTGCCAGCAGTGAAGGGACAGGGGGCTCCTACGAGCAGTACTTC; CDR3: CASSEGTGGSYEQYF; J: TRBJ2-7; V: TRBV6-1; size: many; D: TRBD1
DNA: TGTGCCAGCAGCCCGGGACAGGGCGAAAAACTGTTTTTT; CDR3: CASSPGQGEKLFF; J: TRBJ1-4; V: TRBV11-1; size: -; D: TRBD1
DNA: TGTGCCAGCAGCTTGGCCCGGACTAGGGCCTACAATGAGCAGTTCTTC; CDR3: CASSLARTRAYNEQFF; J: TRBJ2-1; V: TRBV5-6; size: -; D: TRBD2